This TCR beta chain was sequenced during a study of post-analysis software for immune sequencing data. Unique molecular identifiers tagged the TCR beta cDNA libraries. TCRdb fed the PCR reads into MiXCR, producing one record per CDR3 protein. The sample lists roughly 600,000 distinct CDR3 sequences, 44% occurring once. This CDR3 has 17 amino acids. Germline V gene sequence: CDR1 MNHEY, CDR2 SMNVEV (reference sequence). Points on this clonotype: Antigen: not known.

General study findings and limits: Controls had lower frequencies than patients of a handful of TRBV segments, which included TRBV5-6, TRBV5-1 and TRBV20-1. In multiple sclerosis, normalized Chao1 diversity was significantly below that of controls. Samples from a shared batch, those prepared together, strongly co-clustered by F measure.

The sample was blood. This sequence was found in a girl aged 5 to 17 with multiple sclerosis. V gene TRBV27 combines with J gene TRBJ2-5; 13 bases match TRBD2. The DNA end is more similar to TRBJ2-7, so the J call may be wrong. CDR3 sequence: CASSATSGRLDSYEQYF. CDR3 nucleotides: TGTGCCAGCAGCGCGACTAGCGGGAGGTTAGACTCCTACGAGCAGTACTTC.